These 24 T cell receptor beta chains came from one sample sequenced in a study of blood T cell repertoires in COVID-19. The assay was immunoSEQ multiplex PCR, and TCRdb's table has in-frame clones only and misses some. The profile shows roughly 130,000 clones, over 65% of them singletons. The material sequenced was peripheral blood. The receptors here all came from a man aged 45 to 65 with acute or convalescent COVID-19.

The chain recombines TRBV19 with TRBJ1-5, with 8 bases matching TRBD1. Unmatched junction bases numbered 7, after V lost 6 bases and J lost 6 bases. In germline, CDR1 is LNHDA, CDR2 SQIVND (reference sequence). This CDR3 is built from 14 residues. CDR3 nucleotides: TGTGCCAGTAGCAGGACAGGGCCGAGTCAGCCCCAGCATTTT. Amino acid sequence: CASSRTGPSQPQHF.

The V and J genes are TRBV5-4 and TRBJ2-5, with D perhaps matching TRBD2 (6 bases). The CDR3 is 14 amino acids. Germline CDR1 is SGHNT and CDR2 is YYREEE (reference sequence). The ends were cut back, 2 bases at V and 1 base at J, with 9 bases in the middle. The CDR3 DNA reads TGTGCCAGCAGCTTAGGCGGGATCCAAGAGACCCAGTACTTC. It encodes CASSLGGIQETQYF.

This clone was picked up a small number of times. V gene TRBV9 combines with J gene TRBJ1-2, with 7 positions matching TRBD1. V was clipped by 3 bases and J by 7 bases; unmatched bases: 6. Germline lookup yields CDR1 SGDLS and CDR2 YYNGEE. CDR3 length: 13 residues. The CDR3 region has the DNA TGTGCCAGCAGCGAAACAGGGGTAGGTGGCTACACCTTC. Its protein is CASSETGVGGYTF.

The rearrangement uses TRBV6-5 and TRBJ1-6; D is unresolved. Germline V gene lookup returns CDR1 MNHEY and CDR2 SVGAGI. This CDR3 contains 15 residues. Trimming stripped 2 bases from V and 1 base from J, with 6 bases between. In DNA, the CDR3 is TGTGCCAGCAGTTACGAGGGATCCTATAATTCACCCCTCCACTTT. It codes for CASSYEGSYNSPLHF.

CDR3 DNA sequence: TGCGCCAGCAGCCAAGTGATTAGCGGGGGGGCCGGGGGAGATACGCAGTATTTT. This codes for CASSQVISGGAGGDTQYF. This chain links TRBV4-1 with TRBJ2-3, with TRBD2 matching over 11 bases. The length of the CDR3 is 18 residues. CDR1 MGHRA and CDR2 YSYEKL come from the germline V gene. Unmatched junction bases numbered 11, after V lost 1 base and J lost 5 bases.

The chain has TRBV6-5 and TRBJ1-5; D ambiguous. Germline lookup yields CDR1 MNHEY and CDR2 SVGAGI. V lost 2 bases and J 0 bases, leaving 8 bases between the germline ends. There are 15 residues in the CDR3. The CDR3 bases are TGTGCCAGCAGTTACGGAGAGGGTAGCAATCAGCCCCAGCATTTT. Its translation: CASSYGEGSNQPQHF.

The V and J genes are TRBV29-1 and TRBJ1-2; 7 bases map to TRBD1. V trimming: 4 bases; J trimming: 8 bases; junction bases outside the gene matches: 10. The CDR3 sequence is 13 residues long. The germline V gene encodes CDR1 SQVTM and CDR2 ANQGSEA. CDR3 residues: CSVVGRGQEGYTF. In DNA, the CDR3 is TGCAGCGTTGTAGGTAGGGGGCAGGAAGGCTACACCTTC.

This clone was counted a few times. The chain joins TRBV24-1 to TRBJ2-1, with a weak D call TRBD1 (6 bases). The CDR3 is 18 residues long. Germline CDR1 is KGHDR and CDR2 is SFDVKD. Trimming cost V 4 bases and J 4 bases, with 22 bases left between them. Written as DNA, the CDR3 is TGTGCCACCAGTGAGGGGGCCAAGCGGACGGGGTCTTACAATGAGCAGTTCTTC. Its protein product is CATSEGAKRTGSYNEQFF.

This clone turned up a few times. The gene calls are TRBV11-2 and TRBJ2-5; TRBD2 is a possible D gene (6 bases). The germline V and J ends were trimmed by 1 base and 1 base, with 10 bases remaining between them. Germline CDR1 is SGHAT and CDR2 is FQNNGV. The CDR3 totals 15 residues. For the CDR3, the DNA is TGTGCCAGCAGCTTAGGCGCGGGGCCCCAAGAGACCCAGTACTTC. It specifies CASSLGAGPQETQYF.

J is TRBJ2-7 and V is TRBV7-2; 12 bases line up with TRBD2. Per the germline V gene, CDR1 is SGHTA and CDR2 is FQGNSA. The CDR3 loop spans 18 amino acids. With 5 bases clipped from V and 4 bases from J, the junction kept 15 bases outside the gene matches. CDR3 nucleotide sequence: TGTGCCAGCAGCCCTCGGGGTTCTTCTAGCGGGGGGGATTACGAGCAGTACGTC. This encodes CASSPRGSSSGGDYEQYV.

V is TRBV11-3 and J is TRBJ2-1, with D possibly matching TRBD1 (6 bases). Germline V gives CDR1 SGHNT, CDR2 YENEEA. The CDR3 runs to 13 residues. The V end lost 3 bases, the J end lost 8 bases, and 11 bases lay between the germline ends. CDR3 loop: CASSFGGWDEQFF. The CDR3 nucleotides are TGTGCCAGCAGCTTTGGGGGCTGGGATGAGCAGTTCTTC.

The rearrangement joins TRBV27 to TRBJ1-1, with TRBD1 matching 8 bases. Germline CDR1 reads MNHEY; CDR2 reads SMNVEV (reference sequence). V dropped 5 bases and J dropped 7; count of bases not matched to a gene: 6. The CDR3 consists of 13 residues. In DNA form, the CDR3 reads TGTGCCAGCAGTACCAGGGGGCTGAGTGAAGCTTTCTTT. Its protein is CASSTRGLSEAFF.

The genes are TRBV6-5 and TRBJ1-3; D gene ambiguous. Germline lookup yields CDR1 MNHEY and CDR2 SVGAGI. The CDR3 runs to 15 residues. With 11 bases removed from V and 0 bases from J, the gap between germline ends came to 17 bases. In DNA form, the CDR3 reads TGTGCCGGAGGAGAGGAGTGGCCCTCTGGAAACACCATATATTTT. Amino acid sequence: CAGGEEWPSGNTIYF.

The chain joins TRBV6-5 to TRBJ1-2, with 7 bases lining up with TRBD1. CDR1 and CDR2 (germline): MNHEY, SVGAGI. V trimming: 6 bases; J trimming: 3 bases; junction bases outside the gene matches: 4. The CDR3 is made up of 13 amino acids. The CDR3 nucleotides are TGTGCCAGCAGCCTGGGACAGTACTATGGCTACACCTTC. Translation: CASSLGQYYGYTF.

With regard to this clone: At one end the junction does not follow the germline gene, possibly because of a read error. This chain uses TRBV5-1 with TRBJ1-1; perhaps TRBD1 as D (6 bases). Germline CDR1 and CDR2: SGHRS and YFSETQ. This CDR3 is 14 amino acids long. The CDR3, as DNA: TGCGCCAGCAGCTTGGCTCAGGGGAACGCTGAAGCTTTCTTT. Its translation: CASSLAQGNAEAFF. Filled out from reference TRBV5-1 and TRBJ1-1, the complete variable domain reads KAGVTQTPRYLIKTRGQQVTLSCSPISGHRSVSWYQQTPGQGLQFLFEYFSETQRNKGNFPGRFSGRQFSNSRSEMNVSTLELGDSALYLCASSLAQGNAEAFFGQGTRLTVV.

The chain has TRBV4-1 and TRBJ2-7, with a possible D match to TRBD2 (5 bases). The V gene's germline CDR1 is MGHRA and CDR2 YSYEKL. There are 15 residues in the CDR3. Trimming removed 4 bases from V and 2 bases from J, with 15 bases in between. This CDR3 reads CASSPSPDGTYEQYF. CDR3 nucleotide sequence: TGCGCCAGCAGCCCATCGCCGGACGGGACCTACGAGCAGTACTTC.

This clone came up a few times. V and J are TRBV19 and TRBJ1-2, with TRBD1 identical over 8 bases. Per germline, CDR1 LNHDA and CDR2 SQIVND (reference sequence). V lost 1 base and J lost 5; bases outside the gene matches: 9. The CDR3 spans 16 residues. CDR3 sequence: CASSIAGLGQDYGYTF. CDR3 coding DNA: TGTGCCAGTAGTATAGCTGGGTTGGGACAGGATTATGGCTACACCTTC. Full variable domain (remainder filled in from reference TRBV19 and TRBJ1-2): DGGITQSPKYLFRKEGQNVTLSCEQNLNHDAMYWYRQDPGQGLRLIYYSQIVNDFQKGDIAEGYSVSREKKESFPLTVTSAQKNPTAFYLCASSIAGLGQDYGYTFGSGTRLTVV.

In its sample, this clone was seen once. This sequence joins TRBV7-8 and TRBJ1-6, with 7 bases fitting TRBD1. Germline CDR1 reads SGHVS; CDR2 reads FQNEAQ. The CDR3 consists of 18 residues. Trimming took 5 bases from V and 0 from J; bases not matched to a gene: 10. Here the CDR3 reads CASSLDGTASSYNSPLHF. CDR3 in DNA: TGTGCCAGCAGCCTAGACGGGACAGCGAGCTCCTATAATTCACCCCTCCACTTT.

V usage is TRBV9 and J usage is TRBJ1-3; TRBD1 matches at 8 bases. The germline CDR1 and CDR2 sequences are SGDLS and YYNGEE. The CDR3 consists of 15 residues. V was clipped by 3 bases and J by 4 bases; unmatched bases: 6. CDR3 nucleotide sequence: TGTGCCAGCAGCGCAGGGGGCGCGGAAGGAAACACCATATATTTT. Its protein product is CASSAGGAEGNTIYF. Full variable domain (remainder filled in from reference TRBV9 and TRBJ1-3): DSGVTQTPKHLITATGQRVTLRCSPRSGDLSVYWYQQSLDQGLQFLIQYYNGEERAKGNILERFSAQQFPDLHSELNLSSLELGDSALYFCASSAGGAEGNTIYFGEGSWLTVV.

The rearrangement uses TRBV5-4 and TRBJ1-1; perhaps TRBD1 as D (5 bases). The length of the CDR3 is 14 residues. V gave up 1 base and J gave up 1 base, with 8 bases separating them. Germline CDR1 is SGHNT and CDR2 is YYREEE (reference sequence). The CDR3 spells CASSLKDKNTEAFF. Written as DNA, the CDR3 is TGTGCCAGCAGCTTGAAGGACAAGAACACTGAAGCTTTCTTT.

The rearrangement links TRBV30 to TRBJ1-6; the match to TRBD1 covers 8 bases. Germline V gene data show CDR1 as GTSNPN and CDR2 as SVGIG (reference sequence). Unmatched junction bases numbered 6, after V lost 8 bases and J lost 3 bases. The CDR3 runs 14 residues. The CDR3 sequence: CAKPGTGYNSPLHF. In DNA form, the CDR3 reads TGTGCCAAACCCGGGACAGGCTATAATTCACCCCTCCACTTT.

Only a few counts were recorded for this clone. The V and J genes are TRBV5-1 and TRBJ1-5; the D gene is possibly TRBD1 (6 bases). Germline lookup yields CDR1 SGHRS and CDR2 YFSETQ. This CDR3 spans 13 amino acids. Between the trimmed V and J ends, which lost 2 bases and 6 bases, there was a span of 9 bases. The CDR3 sequence: CASSLTGFQPQHF. CDR3 DNA: TGCGCCAGCAGCTTAACAGGGTTTCAGCCCCAGCATTTT.

The chain employs TRBV2 and TRBJ1-2; 8 bases fit TRBD1. Germline-derived CDR1 and CDR2 are SNHLY and FYNNEI. The CDR3 is 14 amino acids. V shed 4 bases, J shed 5 bases, and the junction held 6 bases outside the gene matches. The CDR3 here is CASSGQGARYGYTF. DNA of the CDR3: TGTGCCAGCAGTGGGCAGGGGGCAAGGTATGGCTACACCTTC.

This chain connects TRBV19 to TRBJ2-3; 8 nucleotides agree with TRBD1. This CDR3 region has 14 residues. Per the germline V gene, CDR1 is LNHDA and CDR2 is SQIVND (reference sequence). The V gene end was trimmed by 8 bases and the J gene end by 2 bases; junction bases not matched to a gene: 6. The CDR3: CASGQGGLTDTQYF. The CDR3 DNA reads TGTGCCAGTGGACAGGGTGGTCTCACAGATACGCAGTATTTT. Full variable domain (missing parts from reference TRBV19 and TRBJ2-3): DGGITQSPKYLFRKEGQNVTLSCEQNLNHDAMYWYRQDPGQGLRLIYYSQIVNDFQKGDIAEGYSVSREKKESFPLTVTSAQKNPTAFYLCASGQGGLTDTQYFGPGTRLTVL.